What follows is one TCR beta chain and its context. Its antigen is undetermined. The cDNA for TCR beta came from 5'RACE template switching with UMIs. Reanalyzing the 5' RACE reads, TCRdb keeps one entry per CDR3 protein, without DNA. The sample has some 460,000 distinct CDR3 sequences, and its top ten clones hold 1.4%. The entry originates in a study of T cells expressing NK-cell markers. Study background: HCMV seropositivity characterized most of the eight sequenced donors, and seronegativity one. General study results and limits: Top CD8+ clonotypes included the dominant CD3+CD56+NKG2C+ clonotypes in 5 or 6 donors. No clear determination of HCMV specificity was made for expanded NKG2C+ T cell clones.

The CDR3 length is 12 residues. Sequenced input: blood T cells: a sorted CD56 or NKG2C T cell subset, CD4+ or CD8+ T cells, or bulk PBMC T cells (not recorded which). The sequence was collected from a woman aged 45-59 years in good health. This chain connects TRBV12-3 or TRBV12-4 to TRBJ1-4. CDR3 protein: CASSLGIEKLFF.